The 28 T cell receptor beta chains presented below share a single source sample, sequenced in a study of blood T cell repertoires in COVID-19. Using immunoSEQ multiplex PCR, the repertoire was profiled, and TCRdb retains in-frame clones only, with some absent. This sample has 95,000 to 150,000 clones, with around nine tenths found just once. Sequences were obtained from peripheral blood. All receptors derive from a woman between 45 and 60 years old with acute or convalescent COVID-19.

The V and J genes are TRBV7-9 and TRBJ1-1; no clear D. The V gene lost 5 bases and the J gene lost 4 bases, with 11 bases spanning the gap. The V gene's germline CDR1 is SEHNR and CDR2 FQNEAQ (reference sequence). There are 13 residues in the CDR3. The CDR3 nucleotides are TGTGCCAGCAGCACCGATCAGGTCACTGAAGCTTTCTTT. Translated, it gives CASSTDQVTEAFF.

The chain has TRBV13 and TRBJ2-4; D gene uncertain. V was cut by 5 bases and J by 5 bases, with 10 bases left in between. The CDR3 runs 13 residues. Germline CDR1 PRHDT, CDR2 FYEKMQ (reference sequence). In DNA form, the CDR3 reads TGTGCCAGCAGCACAAACGTGGAAAACATTCAGTACTTC. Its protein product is CASSTNVENIQYF.

CDR3 amino acids: CAISEVAEVDEQFF. CDR3 DNA: TGTGCCATCAGTGAGGTAGCGGAGGTAGATGAGCAGTTCTTC. This sequence joins TRBV10-3 and TRBJ2-1; the D gene is possibly TRBD2 (6 bases). The V end was cut by 2 bases, the J end by 8 bases, with 13 bases between. Looked up from germline, CDR1 is ENHRY and CDR2 is SYGVKD. The length of the CDR3 is 14 residues.

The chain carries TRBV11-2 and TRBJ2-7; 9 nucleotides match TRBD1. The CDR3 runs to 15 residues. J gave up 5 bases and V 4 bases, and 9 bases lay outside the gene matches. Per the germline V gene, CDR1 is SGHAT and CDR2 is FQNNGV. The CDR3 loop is CASSSPGTGLNEQYF. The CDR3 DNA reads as TGTGCCAGCAGCTCACCCGGGACAGGGCTAAACGAGCAGTACTTC.

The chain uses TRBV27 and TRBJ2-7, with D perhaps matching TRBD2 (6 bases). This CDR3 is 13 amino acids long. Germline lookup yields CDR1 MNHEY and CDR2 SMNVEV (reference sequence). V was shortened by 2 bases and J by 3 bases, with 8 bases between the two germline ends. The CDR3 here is CASSLGTYYEQYF. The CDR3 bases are TGTGCCAGCAGTTTAGGGACTTACTACGAGCAGTACTTC.

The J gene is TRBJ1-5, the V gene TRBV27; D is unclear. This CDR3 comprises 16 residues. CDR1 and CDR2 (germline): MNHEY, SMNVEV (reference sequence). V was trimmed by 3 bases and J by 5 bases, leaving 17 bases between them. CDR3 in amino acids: CASSLMGGGRDQPQHF. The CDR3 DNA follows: TGTGCCAGCAGTTTGATGGGAGGAGGGCGGGATCAGCCCCAGCATTTT.

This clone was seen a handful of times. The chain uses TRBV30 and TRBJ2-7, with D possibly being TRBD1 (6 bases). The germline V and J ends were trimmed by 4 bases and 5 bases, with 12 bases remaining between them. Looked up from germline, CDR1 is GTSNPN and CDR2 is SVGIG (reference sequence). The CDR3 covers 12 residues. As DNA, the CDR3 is TGTGCCTGGAATAAACAGGGAAACGAGCAGTACTTC. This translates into CAWNKQGNEQYF.

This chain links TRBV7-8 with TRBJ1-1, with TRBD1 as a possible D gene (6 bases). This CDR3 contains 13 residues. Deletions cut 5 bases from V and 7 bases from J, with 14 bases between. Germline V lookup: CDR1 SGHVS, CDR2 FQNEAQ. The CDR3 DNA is TGTGCCAGCAGCCGGGACACCCTAAATGAAGCTTTCTTT. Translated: CASSRDTLNEAFF.

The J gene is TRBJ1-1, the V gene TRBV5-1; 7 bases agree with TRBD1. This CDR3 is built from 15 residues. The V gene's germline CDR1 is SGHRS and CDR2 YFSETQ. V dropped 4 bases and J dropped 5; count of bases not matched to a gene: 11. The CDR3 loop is CASSGMTGIGTEAFF. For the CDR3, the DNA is TGCGCCAGCAGCGGCATGACAGGGATTGGTACTGAAGCTTTCTTT. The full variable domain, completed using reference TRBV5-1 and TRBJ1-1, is KAGVTQTPRYLIKTRGQQVTLSCSPISGHRSVSWYQQTPGQGLQFLFEYFSETQRNKGNFPGRFSGRQFSNSRSEMNVSTLELGDSALYLCASSGMTGIGTEAFFGQGTRLTVV.

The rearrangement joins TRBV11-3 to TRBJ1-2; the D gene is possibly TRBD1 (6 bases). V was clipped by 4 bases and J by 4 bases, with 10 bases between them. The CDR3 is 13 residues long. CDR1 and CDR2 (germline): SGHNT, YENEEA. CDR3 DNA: TGTGCCAGCAGCTCAGAGACAGGCTATGGCTACACCTTC. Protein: CASSSETGYGYTF. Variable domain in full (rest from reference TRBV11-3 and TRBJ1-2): EAGVVQSPRYKIIEKKQPVAFWCNPISGHNTLYWYLQNLGQGPELLIRYENEEAVDDSQLPKDRFSAERLKGVDSTLKIQPAELGDSAVYLCASSSETGYGYTFGSGTRLTVV.

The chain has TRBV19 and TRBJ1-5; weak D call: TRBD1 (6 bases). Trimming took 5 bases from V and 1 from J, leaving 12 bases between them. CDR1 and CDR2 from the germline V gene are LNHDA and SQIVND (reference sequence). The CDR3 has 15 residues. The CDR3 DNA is TGTGCCAGTAGTCCGCAGGGGTCGAGCAATCAGCCCCAGCATTTT. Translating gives CASSPQGSSNQPQHF. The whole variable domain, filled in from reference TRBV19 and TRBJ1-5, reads DGGITQSPKYLFRKEGQNVTLSCEQNLNHDAMYWYRQDPGQGLRLIYYSQIVNDFQKGDIAEGYSVSREKKESFPLTVTSAQKNPTAFYLCASSPQGSSNQPQHFGDGTRLSIL.

CDR3 in DNA: TGTGCCAGCAAAGTCGGCACAGTCACAGATACGCAGTATTTT. It is translated as CASKVGTVTDTQYF. The chain is built from TRBV6-5 and TRBJ2-3; D not resolved. The CDR3 loop spans 14 amino acids. Per germline, CDR1 MNHEY and CDR2 SVGAGI. V lost 7 bases, J lost 2 bases, and 13 bases lay in between.

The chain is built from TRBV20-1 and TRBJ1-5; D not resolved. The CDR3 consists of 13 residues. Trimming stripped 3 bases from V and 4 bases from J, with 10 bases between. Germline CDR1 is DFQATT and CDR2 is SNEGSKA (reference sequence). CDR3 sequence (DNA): TGCAGTGCTAGTTTGCGGATAAATCAGCCCCAGCATTTT. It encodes CSASLRINQPQHF.

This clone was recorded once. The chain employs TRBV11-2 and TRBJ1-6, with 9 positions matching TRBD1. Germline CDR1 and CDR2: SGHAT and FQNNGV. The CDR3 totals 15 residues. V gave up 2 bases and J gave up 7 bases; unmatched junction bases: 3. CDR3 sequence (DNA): TGTGCCAGCAGCTTACGGGACAGGGTAAATTCACCCCTCCACTTT. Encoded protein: CASSLRDRVNSPLHF. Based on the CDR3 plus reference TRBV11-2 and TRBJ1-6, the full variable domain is EAGVAQSPRYKIIEKRQSVAFWCNPISGHATLYWYQQILGQGPKLLIQFQNNGVVDDSQLPKDRFSAERLKGVDSTLKIQPAKLEDSAVYLCASSLRDRVNSPLHFGNGTRLTVT.

As DNA, the CDR3 is TGTGCTAGTGGTGCCGCGCGGGGCGGGGGATTTGAGCAGTTCTTC. Its protein is CASGAARGGGFEQFF. The gene calls are TRBV12-5 and TRBJ2-1, with TRBD2 identical over 7 bases. Germline V gives CDR1 LGHNT, CDR2 FRNRAP. This CDR3 comprises 15 residues. V dropped 5 bases and J dropped 9; count of bases not matched to a gene: 13.

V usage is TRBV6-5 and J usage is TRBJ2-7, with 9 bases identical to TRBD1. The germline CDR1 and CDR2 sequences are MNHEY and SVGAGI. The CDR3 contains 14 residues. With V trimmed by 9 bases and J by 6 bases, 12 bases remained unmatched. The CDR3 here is CASHSRDRVTEQYF. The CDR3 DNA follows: TGTGCCAGTCACAGCCGGGACAGGGTAACCGAGCAGTACTTC.

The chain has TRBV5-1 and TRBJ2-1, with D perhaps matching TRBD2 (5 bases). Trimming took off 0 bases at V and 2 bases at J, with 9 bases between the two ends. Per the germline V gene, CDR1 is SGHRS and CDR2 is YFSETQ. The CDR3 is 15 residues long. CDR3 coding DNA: TGCGCCAGCAGCTTGGATGTCGGGGCCTACAATGAGCAGTTCTTC. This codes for CASSLDVGAYNEQFF.

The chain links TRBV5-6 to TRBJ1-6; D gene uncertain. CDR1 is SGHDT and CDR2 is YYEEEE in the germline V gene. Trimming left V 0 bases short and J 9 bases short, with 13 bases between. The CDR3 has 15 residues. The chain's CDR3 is CASSLAGRYRSPLHF. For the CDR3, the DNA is TGTGCCAGCAGCTTGGCTGGCCGATATCGTTCACCCCTCCACTTT.

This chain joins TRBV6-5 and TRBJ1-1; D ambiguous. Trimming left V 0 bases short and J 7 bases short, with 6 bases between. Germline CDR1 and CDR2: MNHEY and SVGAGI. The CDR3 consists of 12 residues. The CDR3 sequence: CASSYSQLEAFF. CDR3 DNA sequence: TGTGCCAGCAGTTACTCCCAACTTGAAGCTTTCTTT.

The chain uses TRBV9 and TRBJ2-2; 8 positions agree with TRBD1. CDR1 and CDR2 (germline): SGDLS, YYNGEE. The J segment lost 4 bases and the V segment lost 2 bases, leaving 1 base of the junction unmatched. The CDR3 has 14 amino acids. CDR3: CASSVTGGTGELFF. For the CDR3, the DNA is TGTGCCAGCAGCGTCACAGGGGGCACCGGGGAGCTGTTTTTT.

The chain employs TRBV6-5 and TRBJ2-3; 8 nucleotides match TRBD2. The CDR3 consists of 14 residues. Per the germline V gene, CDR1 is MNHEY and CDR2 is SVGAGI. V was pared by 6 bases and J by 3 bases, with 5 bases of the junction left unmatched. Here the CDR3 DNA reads TGTGCCAGCAGCCAACTAGCGGAGACAGATACGCAGTATTTT. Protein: CASSQLAETDTQYF.

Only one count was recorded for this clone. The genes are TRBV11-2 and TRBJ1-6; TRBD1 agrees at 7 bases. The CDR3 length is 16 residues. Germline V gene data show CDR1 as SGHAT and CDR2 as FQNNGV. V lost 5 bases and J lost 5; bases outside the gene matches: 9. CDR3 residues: CASSTTGRVDNSPLHF. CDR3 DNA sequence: TGTGCCAGCAGCACGACAGGGCGCGTCGATAATTCACCCCTCCACTTT.

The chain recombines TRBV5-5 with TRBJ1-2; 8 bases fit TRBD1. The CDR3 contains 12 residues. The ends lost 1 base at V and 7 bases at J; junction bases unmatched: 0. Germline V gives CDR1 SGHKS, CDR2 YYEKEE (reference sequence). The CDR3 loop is CASSLQGAGYTF. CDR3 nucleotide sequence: TGTGCCAGCAGCTTGCAGGGGGCTGGCTACACCTTC.

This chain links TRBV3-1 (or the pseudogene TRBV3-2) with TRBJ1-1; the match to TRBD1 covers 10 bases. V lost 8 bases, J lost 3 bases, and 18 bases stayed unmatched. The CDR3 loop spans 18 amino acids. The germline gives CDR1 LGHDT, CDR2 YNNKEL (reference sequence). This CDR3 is CASLPRDRGLGVDTEAFF. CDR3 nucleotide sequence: TGTGCCAGCCTCCCCCGGGACAGGGGACTTGGGGTAGACACTGAAGCTTTCTTT.

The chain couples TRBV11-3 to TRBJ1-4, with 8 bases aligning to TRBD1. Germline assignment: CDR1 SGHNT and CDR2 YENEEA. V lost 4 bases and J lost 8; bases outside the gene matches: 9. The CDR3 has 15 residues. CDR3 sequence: CASSSRGPLGEKLFF. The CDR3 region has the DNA TGTGCCAGCAGCTCCAGGGGGCCTCTGGGAGAAAAACTGTTTTTT.

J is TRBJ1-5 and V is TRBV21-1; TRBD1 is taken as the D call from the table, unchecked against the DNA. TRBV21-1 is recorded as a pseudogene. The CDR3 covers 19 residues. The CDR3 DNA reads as TGTGCCAGCAGCAAAAGGGACAGGGGGATTCTCAATAGCAATCAGCCCCAGCATTTT. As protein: CASSKRDRGILNSNQPQHF.

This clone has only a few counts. Here the CDR3 DNA reads TGTGCCAGCAGCGTCGACAGGGGTCAGCCCCAGCATTTT. Residues: CASSVDRGQPQHF. V is TRBV7-2 and J is TRBJ1-5; 8 nucleotides match TRBD1. The CDR3 extends over 13 amino acids. V was pared by 5 bases and J by 6 bases, with 3 bases of the junction left unmatched. The germline V gene encodes CDR1 SGHTA and CDR2 FQGNSA.

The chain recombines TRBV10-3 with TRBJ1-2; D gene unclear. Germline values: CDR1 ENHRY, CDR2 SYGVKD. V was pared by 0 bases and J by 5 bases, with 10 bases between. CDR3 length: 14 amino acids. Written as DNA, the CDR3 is TGTGCCATCAGTGAGTCCCCGGGGAGGTATGGCTACACCTTC. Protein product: CAISESPGRYGYTF.